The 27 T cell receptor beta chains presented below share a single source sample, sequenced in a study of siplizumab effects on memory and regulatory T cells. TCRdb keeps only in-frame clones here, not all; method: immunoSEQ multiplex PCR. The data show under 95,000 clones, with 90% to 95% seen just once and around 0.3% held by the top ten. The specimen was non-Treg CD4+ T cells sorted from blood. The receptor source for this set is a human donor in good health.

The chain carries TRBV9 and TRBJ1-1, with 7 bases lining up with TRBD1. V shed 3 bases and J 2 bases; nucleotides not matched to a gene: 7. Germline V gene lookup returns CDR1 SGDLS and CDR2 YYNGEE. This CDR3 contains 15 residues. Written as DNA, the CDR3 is TGTGCCAGCAGCGCTTCCAGGGGGGACAACACTGAAGCTTTCTTT. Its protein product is CASSASRGDNTEAFF. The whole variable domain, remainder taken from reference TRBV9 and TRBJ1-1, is DSGVTQTPKHLITATGQRVTLRCSPRSGDLSVYWYQQSLDQGLQFLIQYYNGEERAKGNILERFSAQQFPDLHSELNLSSLELGDSALYFCASSASRGDNTEAFFGQGTRLTVV.

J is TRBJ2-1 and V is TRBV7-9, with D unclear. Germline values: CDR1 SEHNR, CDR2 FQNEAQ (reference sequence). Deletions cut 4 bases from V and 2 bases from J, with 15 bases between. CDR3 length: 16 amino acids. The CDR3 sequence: CASSYQSKITYNEQFF. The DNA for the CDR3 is TGTGCCAGCAGCTACCAATCCAAGATTACCTACAATGAGCAGTTCTTC.

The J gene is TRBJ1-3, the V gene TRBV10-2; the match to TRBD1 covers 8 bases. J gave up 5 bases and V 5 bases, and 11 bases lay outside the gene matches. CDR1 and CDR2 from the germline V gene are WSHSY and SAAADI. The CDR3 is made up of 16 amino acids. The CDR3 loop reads CASSSNQGAVRNTIYF. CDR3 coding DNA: TGCGCCAGCAGTTCCAACCAGGGGGCCGTGAGAAACACCATATATTTT.

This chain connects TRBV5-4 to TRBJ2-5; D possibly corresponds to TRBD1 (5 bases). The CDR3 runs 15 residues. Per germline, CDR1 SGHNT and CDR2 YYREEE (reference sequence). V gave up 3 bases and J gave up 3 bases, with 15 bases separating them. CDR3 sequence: CASSWAAGMKETQYF. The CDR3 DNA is TGTGCCAGCAGCTGGGCGGCAGGGATGAAAGAGACCCAGTACTTC.

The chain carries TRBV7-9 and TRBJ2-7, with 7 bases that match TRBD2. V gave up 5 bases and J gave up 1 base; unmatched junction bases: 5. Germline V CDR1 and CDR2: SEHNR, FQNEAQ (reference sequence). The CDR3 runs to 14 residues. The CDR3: CASSGEGRSYEQYF. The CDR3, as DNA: TGTGCCAGCAGCGGGGAGGGGCGATCCTACGAGCAGTACTTC.

The CDR3 is CASSRQVRPRAQETQYF. The CDR3 DNA follows: TGTGCCAGCAGCCGACAGGTCAGGCCGAGGGCCCAAGAGACCCAGTACTTC. The chain has TRBV25-1 and TRBJ2-5, with D possibly being TRBD1 (6 bases). Germline V CDR1 and CDR2: MGHDK, SYGVNS. The CDR3 length is 17 residues. V dropped 6 bases and J dropped 1 base, with 21 bases sitting between them.

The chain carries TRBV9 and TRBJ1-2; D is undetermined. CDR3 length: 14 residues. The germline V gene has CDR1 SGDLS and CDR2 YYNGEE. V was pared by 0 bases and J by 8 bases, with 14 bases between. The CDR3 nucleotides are TGTGCCAGCAGCGTAGAATGGGGAACTGGAGGCTACACCTTC. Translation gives CASSVEWGTGGYTF.

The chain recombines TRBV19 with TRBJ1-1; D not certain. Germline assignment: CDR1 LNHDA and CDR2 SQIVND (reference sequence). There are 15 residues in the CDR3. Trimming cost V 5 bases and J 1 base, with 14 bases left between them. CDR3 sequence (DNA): TGTGCCAGTAGTGTGGTTGCGCTGAAGAACACTGAAGCTTTCTTT. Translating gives CASSVVALKNTEAFF.

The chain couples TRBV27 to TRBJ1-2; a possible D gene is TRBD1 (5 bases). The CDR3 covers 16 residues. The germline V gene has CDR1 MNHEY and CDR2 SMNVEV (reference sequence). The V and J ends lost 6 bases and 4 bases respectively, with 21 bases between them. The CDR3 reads CASSPDIRSHFYGYTF. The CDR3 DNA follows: TGTGCCAGCAGCCCGGACATAAGGAGCCACTTCTATGGCTACACCTTC.

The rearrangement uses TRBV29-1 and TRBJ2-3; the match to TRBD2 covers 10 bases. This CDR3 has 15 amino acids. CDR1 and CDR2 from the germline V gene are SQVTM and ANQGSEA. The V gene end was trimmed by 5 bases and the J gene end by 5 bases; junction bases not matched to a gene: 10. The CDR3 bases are TGCAGCGTTTTGCCGGGACTAGCGACGGGAGATACGCAGTATTTT. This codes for CSVLPGLATGDTQYF.

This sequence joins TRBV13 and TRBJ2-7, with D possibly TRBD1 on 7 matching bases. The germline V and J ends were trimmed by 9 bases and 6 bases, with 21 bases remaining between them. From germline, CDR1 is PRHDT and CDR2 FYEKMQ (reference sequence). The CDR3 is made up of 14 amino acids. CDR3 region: CASTLGRGRGEQYF. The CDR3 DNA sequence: TGTGCCAGTACCCTGGGAAGGGGGCGGGGCGAGCAGTACTTC.

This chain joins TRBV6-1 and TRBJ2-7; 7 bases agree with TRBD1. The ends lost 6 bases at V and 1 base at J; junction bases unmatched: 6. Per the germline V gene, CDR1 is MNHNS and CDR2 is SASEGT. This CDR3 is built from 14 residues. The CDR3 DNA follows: TGTGCCAGCAGGGCCCCGGGACAGTCCTACGAGCAGTACTTC. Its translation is CASRAPGQSYEQYF.

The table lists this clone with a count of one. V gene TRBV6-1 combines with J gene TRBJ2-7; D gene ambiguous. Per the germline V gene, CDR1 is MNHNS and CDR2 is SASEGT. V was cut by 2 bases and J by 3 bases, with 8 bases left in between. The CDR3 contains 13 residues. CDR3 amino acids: CASSERPLYEQYF. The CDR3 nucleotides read TGTGCCAGCAGTGAACGACCGCTCTACGAGCAGTACTTC.

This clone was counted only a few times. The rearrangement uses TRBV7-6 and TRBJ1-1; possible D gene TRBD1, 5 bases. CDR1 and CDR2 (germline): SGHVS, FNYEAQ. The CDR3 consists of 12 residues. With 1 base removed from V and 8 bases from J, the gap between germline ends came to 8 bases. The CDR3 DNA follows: TGTGCCAGCAGCTTAGTTGCAGGGGAAGCTTTCTTT. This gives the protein CASSLVAGEAFF.

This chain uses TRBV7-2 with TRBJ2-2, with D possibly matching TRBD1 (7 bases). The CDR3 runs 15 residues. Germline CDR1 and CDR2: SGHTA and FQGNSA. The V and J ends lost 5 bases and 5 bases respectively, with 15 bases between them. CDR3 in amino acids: CASSPTAGGTGELFF. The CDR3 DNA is TGTGCCAGCAGCCCAACGGCAGGGGGGACCGGGGAGCTGTTTTTT.

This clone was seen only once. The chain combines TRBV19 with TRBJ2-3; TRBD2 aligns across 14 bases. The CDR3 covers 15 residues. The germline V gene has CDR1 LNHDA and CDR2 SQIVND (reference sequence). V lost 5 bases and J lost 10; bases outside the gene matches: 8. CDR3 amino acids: CASSLQGLAGAAQYF. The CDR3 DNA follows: TGTGCCAGTAGTCTACAGGGACTAGCGGGAGCCGCGCAGTATTTT.

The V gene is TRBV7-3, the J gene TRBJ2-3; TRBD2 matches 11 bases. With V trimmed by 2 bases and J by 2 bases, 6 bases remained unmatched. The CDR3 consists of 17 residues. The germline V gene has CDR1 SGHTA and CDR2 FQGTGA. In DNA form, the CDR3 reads TGTGCCAGCAGCTTAGGCCCGGGACTAGCGGTCACAGATACGCAGTATTTT. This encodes CASSLGPGLAVTDTQYF.

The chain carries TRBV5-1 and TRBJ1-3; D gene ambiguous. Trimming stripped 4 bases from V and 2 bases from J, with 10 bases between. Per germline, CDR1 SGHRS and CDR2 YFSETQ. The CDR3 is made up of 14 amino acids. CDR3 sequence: CASSHGPTGNTIYF. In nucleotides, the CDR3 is TGCGCCAGCAGCCACGGACCCACTGGAAACACCATATATTTT.

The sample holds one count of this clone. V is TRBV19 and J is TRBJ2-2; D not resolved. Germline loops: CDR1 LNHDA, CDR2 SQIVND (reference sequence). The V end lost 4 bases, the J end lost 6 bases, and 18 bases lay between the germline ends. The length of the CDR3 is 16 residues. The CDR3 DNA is TGTGCCAGTAGTAACCAGCCGGGTCCCACGTCCGGGGAGCTGTTTTTT. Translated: CASSNQPGPTSGELFF.

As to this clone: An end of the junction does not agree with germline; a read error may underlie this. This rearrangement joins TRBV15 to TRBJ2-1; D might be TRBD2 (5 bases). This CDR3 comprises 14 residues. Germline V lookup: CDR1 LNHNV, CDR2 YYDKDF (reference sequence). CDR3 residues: CATSRGESFNEQFF. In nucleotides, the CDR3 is TGTGCCACCAGCAGAGGGGAGTCCTTCAATGAGCAGTTCTTC.

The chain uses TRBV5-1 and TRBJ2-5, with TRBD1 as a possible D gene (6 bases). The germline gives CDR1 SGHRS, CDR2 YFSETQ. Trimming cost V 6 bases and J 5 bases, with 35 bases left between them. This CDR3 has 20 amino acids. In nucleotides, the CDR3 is TGCGCCAGCAAACAAGAACTCTCAACCCGGGCCGCTAAGGGGGTGGAGACCCAGTACTTC. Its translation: CASKQELSTRAAKGVETQYF.

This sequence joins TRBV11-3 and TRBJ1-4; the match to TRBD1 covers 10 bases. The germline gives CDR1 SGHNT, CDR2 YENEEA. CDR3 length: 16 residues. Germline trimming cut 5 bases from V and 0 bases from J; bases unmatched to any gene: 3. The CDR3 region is CASSKGQGPTNEKLFF. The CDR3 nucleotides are TGTGCCAGCAGCAAGGGACAGGGGCCAACTAATGAAAAACTGTTTTTT.

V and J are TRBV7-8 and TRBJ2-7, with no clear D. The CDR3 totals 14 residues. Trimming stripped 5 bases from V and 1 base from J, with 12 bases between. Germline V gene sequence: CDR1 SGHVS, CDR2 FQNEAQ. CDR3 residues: CASSNSRISYEQYF. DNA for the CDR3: TGTGCCAGCAGCAACTCCCGGATATCCTACGAGCAGTACTTC.

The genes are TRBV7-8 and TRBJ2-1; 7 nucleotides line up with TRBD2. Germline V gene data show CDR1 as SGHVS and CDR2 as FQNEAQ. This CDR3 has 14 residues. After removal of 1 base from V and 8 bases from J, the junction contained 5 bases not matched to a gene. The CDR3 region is CASSLVAGVDEQFF. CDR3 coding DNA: TGTGCCAGCAGCTTAGTAGCGGGTGTGGATGAGCAGTTCTTC.

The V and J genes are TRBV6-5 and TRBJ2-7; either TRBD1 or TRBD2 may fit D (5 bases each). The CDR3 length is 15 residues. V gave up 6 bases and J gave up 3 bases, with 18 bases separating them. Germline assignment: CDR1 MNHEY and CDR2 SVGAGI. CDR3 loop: CASRMTGTVNYEQYF. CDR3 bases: TGTGCCAGCAGAATGACCGGGACGGTAAACTACGAGCAGTACTTC.

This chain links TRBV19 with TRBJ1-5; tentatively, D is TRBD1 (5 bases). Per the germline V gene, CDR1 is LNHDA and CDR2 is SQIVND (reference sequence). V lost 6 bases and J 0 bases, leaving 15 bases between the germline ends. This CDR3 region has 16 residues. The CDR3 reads CASRSSSTVSNQPQHF. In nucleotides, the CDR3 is TGTGCCAGTAGGAGTAGTTCGACAGTTAGCAATCAGCCCCAGCATTTT.

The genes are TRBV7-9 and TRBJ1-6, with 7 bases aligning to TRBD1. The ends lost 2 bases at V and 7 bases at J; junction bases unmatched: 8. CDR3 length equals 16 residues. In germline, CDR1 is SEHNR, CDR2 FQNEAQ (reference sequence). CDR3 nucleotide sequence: TGTGCCAGCAGCTTATCGTTGGGGGGACAGAATTCACCCCTCCACTTT. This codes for CASSLSLGGQNSPLHF. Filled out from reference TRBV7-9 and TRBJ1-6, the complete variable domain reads DTGVSQNPRHKITKRGQNVTFRCDPISEHNRLYWYRQTLGQGPEFLTYFQNEAQLEKSRLLSDRFSAERPKGSFSTLEIQRTEQGDSAMYLCASSLSLGGQNSPLHFGNGTRLTVT.